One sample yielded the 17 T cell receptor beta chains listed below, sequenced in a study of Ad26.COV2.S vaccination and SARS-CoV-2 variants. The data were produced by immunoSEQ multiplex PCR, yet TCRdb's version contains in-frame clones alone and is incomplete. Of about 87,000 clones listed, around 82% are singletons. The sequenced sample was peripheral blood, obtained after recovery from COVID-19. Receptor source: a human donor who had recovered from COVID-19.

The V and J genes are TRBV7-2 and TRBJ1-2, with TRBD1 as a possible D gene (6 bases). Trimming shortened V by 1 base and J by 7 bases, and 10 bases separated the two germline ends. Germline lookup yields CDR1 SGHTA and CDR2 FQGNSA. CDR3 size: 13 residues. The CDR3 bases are TGTGCCAGCAGCTTAGGGTCAGGGGTTGGCTACACCTTC. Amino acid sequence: CASSLGSGVGYTF.

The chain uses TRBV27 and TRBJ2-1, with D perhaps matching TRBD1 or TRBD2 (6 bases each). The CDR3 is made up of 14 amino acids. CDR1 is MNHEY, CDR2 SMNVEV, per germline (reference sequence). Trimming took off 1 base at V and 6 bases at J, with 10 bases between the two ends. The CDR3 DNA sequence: TGTGCCAGCAGTTTATTCAGGGGACTCAATGAGCAGTTCTTC. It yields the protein CASSLFRGLNEQFF.

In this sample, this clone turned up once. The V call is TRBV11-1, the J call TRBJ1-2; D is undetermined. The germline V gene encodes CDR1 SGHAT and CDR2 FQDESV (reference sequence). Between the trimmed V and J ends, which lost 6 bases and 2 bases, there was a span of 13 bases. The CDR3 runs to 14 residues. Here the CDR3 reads CASSPNGRNYGYTF. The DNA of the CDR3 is TGTGCCAGCAGTCCCAACGGACGGAACTATGGCTACACCTTC.

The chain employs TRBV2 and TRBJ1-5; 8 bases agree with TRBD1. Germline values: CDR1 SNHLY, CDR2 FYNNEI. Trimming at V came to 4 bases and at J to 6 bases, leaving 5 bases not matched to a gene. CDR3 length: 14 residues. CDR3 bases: TGTGCCAGCAGTGCCGAGACAGGGGTTCAGCCCCAGCATTTT. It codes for CASSAETGVQPQHF.

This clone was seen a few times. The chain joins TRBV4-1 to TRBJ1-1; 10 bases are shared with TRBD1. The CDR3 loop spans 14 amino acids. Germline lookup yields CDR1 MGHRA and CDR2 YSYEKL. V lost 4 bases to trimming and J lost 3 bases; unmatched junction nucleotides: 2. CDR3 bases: TGCGCCAGCAGCCCAGGGACAGGGGACACTGAAGCTTTCTTT. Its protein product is CASSPGTGDTEAFF.

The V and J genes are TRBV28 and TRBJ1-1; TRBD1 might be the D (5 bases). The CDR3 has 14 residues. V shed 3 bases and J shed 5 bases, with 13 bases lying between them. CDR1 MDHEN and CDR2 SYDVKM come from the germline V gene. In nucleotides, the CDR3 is TGTGCCAGCAGTTTTAACCAGGGAGGTACTGAAGCTTTCTTT. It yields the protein CASSFNQGGTEAFF. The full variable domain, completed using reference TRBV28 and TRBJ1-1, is DVKVTQSSRYLVKRTGEKVFLECVQDMDHENMFWYRQDPGLGLRLIYFSYDVKMKEKGDIPEGYSVSREKKERFSLILESASTNQTSMYLCASSFNQGGTEAFFGQGTRLTVV.

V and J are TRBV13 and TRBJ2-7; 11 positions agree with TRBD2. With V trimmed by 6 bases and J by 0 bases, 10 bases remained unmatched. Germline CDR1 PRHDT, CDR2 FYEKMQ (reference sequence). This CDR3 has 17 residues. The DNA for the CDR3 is TGTGCCAGCAGTAGGACTAGCGGGTTGCCGAGCTCCTACGAGCAGTACTTC. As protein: CASSRTSGLPSSYEQYF.

Written as DNA, the CDR3 is TGTGCCAGCAGCCCCTCCGAGGGTGGCTCCTACGAGCAGTACTTC. Translating gives CASSPSEGGSYEQYF. The chain joins TRBV4-2 to TRBJ2-7; D possibly corresponds to TRBD2 (5 bases). The CDR3 covers 15 residues. The ends were cut back, 4 bases at V and 0 bases at J, with 13 bases in the middle. Germline assignment: CDR1 LGHNA and CDR2 YNFKEQ.

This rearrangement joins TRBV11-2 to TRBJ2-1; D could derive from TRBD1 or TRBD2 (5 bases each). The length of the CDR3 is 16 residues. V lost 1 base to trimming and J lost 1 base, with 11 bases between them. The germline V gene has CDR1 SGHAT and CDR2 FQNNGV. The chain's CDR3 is CASSLAGAKSYNEQFF. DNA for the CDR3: TGTGCCAGCAGCTTAGCCGGGGCCAAGTCCTACAATGAGCAGTTCTTC.

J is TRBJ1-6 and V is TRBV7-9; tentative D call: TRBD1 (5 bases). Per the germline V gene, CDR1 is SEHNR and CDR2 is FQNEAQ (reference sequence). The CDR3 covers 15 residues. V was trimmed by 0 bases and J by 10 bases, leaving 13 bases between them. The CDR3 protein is CASSLAAGLRSPLHF. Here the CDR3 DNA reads TGTGCCAGCAGCTTAGCGGCAGGGTTAAGATCACCCCTCCACTTT.

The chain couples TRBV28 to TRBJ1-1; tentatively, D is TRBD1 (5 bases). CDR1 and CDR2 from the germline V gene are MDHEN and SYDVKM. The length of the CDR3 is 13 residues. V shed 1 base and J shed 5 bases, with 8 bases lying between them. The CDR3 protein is CASSLSGGTEAFF. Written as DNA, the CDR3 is TGTGCCAGCAGTTTATCGGGGGGGACTGAAGCTTTCTTT.

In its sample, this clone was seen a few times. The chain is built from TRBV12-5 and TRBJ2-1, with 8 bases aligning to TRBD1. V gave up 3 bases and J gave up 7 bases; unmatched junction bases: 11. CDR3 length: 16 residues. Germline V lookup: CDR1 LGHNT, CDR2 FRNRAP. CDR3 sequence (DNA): TGTGCTAGTGGTTTCCTTCAGGGGGCCTTTAGTAATGAGCAGTTCTTC. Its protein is CASGFLQGAFSNEQFF.

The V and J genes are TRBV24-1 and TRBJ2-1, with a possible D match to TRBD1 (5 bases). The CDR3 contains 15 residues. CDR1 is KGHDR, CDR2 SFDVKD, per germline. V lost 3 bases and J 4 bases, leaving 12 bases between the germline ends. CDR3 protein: CATSDLEQEYNEQFF. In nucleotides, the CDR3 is TGTGCCACCAGTGATCTGGAACAGGAATACAATGAGCAGTTCTTC.

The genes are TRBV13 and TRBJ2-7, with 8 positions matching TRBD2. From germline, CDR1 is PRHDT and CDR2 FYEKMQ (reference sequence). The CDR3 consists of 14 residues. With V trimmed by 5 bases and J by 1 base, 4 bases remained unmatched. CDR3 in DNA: TGTGCCAGCAGCCCTAGCGGGCGTTCCTACGAGCAGTACTTC. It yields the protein CASSPSGRSYEQYF.

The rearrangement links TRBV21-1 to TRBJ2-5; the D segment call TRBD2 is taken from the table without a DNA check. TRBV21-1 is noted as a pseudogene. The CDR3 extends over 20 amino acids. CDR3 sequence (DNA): TGTGCCAGCAGCCCTTGTCCGCTAGCGGGAGGGCCATGTGTTCGGGAGACCCAGTACTTC. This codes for CASSPCPLAGGPCVRETQYF.

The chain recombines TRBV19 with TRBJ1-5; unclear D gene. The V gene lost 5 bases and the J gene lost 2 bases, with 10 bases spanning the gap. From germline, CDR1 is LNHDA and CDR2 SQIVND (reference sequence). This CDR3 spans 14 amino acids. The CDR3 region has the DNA TGTGCCAGTAGTGACCGGGCAGGCAATCAGCCCCAGCATTTT. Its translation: CASSDRAGNQPQHF.

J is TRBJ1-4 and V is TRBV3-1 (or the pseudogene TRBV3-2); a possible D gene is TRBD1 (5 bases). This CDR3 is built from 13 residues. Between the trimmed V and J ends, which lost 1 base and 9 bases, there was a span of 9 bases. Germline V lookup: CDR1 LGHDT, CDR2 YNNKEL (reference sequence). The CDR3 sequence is CASSQGGTKKLFF. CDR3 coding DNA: TGTGCCAGCAGCCAAGGGGGCACTAAAAAACTGTTTTTT.